These 31 T cell receptor beta chains were sequenced from one sample in a study of regulatory T cells in long-lasting Graves disease. Stated time point: newly diagnosed GD, antithyroid drugs for less than 3 months. Researchers made the TCR library from RNA that was extracted from PBMCs. Building of the TCR beta libraries involved iRepertoire HTBI primers and Arm-PCR of CDR3 regions. MiXCR, applied by TCRdb to the multiplex PCR reads, yields one record per CDR3 protein. The table lists more than 300,000 distinct CDR3 sequences, roughly 16% of them singletons, with over 20% in the top ten. Material: peripheral blood mononuclear cells (PBMCs), obtained at new diagnosis, from a patient treated with antithyroid drugs. The receptors shown here come from a female donor with Graves disease.

This clonotype was found many times. The chain recombines TRBV10-3 with TRBJ1-5, with D maybe TRBD1 (5 bases). The CDR3 has 14 amino acids. V lost 3 bases and J 11 bases, leaving 17 bases between the germline ends. CDR1 and CDR2 from the germline V gene are ENHRY and SYGVKD. In DNA, the CDR3 is TGTGCCATCAGTGAATGGGGGGGGGAATGGGCCCAGCATTTT. This codes for CAISEWGGEWAQHF.

CDR3 amino acids: CASSQGDRDGYGYTF. The CDR3 DNA is TGTGCCAGCAGCCAAGGAGACAGGGATGGCTATGGCTACACCTTC. The V gene is TRBV3-1, the J gene TRBJ1-2; 7 bases map to TRBD1. J lost 4 bases, V lost 1 base, and 6 bases had no gene match. Germline V lookup: CDR1 LGHDT, CDR2 YNNKEL (reference sequence). The CDR3 sequence is 15 residues long.

This clonotype was picked up many times. This CDR3 is CASRITPDDTEAFF. CDR3 bases: TGTGCCAGCAGAATTACACCCGACGACACTGAAGCTTTCTTT. This chain connects TRBV7-2 to TRBJ1-1; the D is unclear. Germline V CDR1 and CDR2: SGHTA, FQGNSA. There are 14 residues in the CDR3. Trimming left V 6 bases short and J 3 bases short, with 14 bases between.

This clonotype was detected ten times or more. The genes are TRBV18 and TRBJ2-5; D gene uncertain. Germline CDR1 KGHSH, CDR2 LQKENI. The V end was cut by 2 bases, the J end by 5 bases, with 6 bases between. This CDR3 is 12 amino acids long. In nucleotides, the CDR3 is TGTGCCAGCTCACCAAACGACGAGACCCAGTACTTC. This gives the protein CASSPNDETQYF.

This clonotype was seen at least ten times. The chain uses TRBV2 and TRBJ1-6; D gene uncertain. Germline assignment: CDR1 SNHLY and CDR2 FYNNEI. Trimming left V 3 bases short and J 7 bases short, with 13 bases between. There are 15 residues in the CDR3. DNA for the CDR3: TGTGCCAGCAGTGATGCCGGGGTTGCGAATTCACCCCTCCACTTT. Translated: CASSDAGVANSPLHF.

Note on this clonotype: Given a far larger clone just one base away, this is likely a sequencing read error. The V gene is TRBV7-9, the J gene TRBJ2-5; 9 nucleotides line up with TRBD1. The CDR3 length is 17 residues. V shed 5 bases, J shed 4 bases, and the junction held 14 bases outside the gene matches. In germline, CDR1 is SEHNR, CDR2 FQNEAQ (reference sequence). The CDR3 sequence: CASSPARQGVRRETQYF. As DNA, the CDR3 is TGTGCCAGCAGCCCGGCTAGACAGGGGGTCAGGCGAGAGACCCAGTACTTC.

This clonotype was detected many times. This chain connects TRBV7-2 to TRBJ2-7; D not certain. This CDR3 comprises 12 residues. With 5 bases removed from V and 1 base from J, the gap between germline ends came to 6 bases. In germline, CDR1 is SGHTA, CDR2 FQGNSA. CDR3 bases: TGTGCCAGCAGCAAAAATTCCTACGAGCAGTACTTC. Amino acid sequence: CASSKNSYEQYF.

This clonotype was observed a few times. The V gene is TRBV28, the J gene TRBJ1-5; tentative D call: TRBD1 (6 bases). Trimming took off 11 bases at V and 4 bases at J, with 15 bases between the two ends. Germline CDR1 reads MDHEN; CDR2 reads SYDVKM. This CDR3 comprises 13 residues. CDR3 nucleotides: TGTGCCTCTTTCGGGGGGGCTAATCAGCCCCAGCATTTT. Amino acids: CASFGGANQPQHF.

This clonotype has at least ten counts. The J gene is TRBJ1-2, the V gene TRBV27; a weak D match, TRBD1 (5 bases). Germline assignment: CDR1 MNHEY and CDR2 SMNVEV (reference sequence). The length of the CDR3 is 14 residues. Trimming pared 0 bases from V and 5 bases from J, leaving 10 bases between. CDR3 protein: CASSLSGLGYGYTF. The CDR3 DNA sequence: TGTGCCAGCAGTTTATCGGGACTGGGGTATGGCTACACCTTC.

The J gene is TRBJ1-2, the V gene TRBV2; D unresolved. CDR1 is SNHLY, CDR2 FYNNEI, per germline. The CDR3 contains 13 residues. V lost 3 bases and J lost 4, with 9 bases in between. The CDR3 DNA reads TGTGCCAGCAGTGATCCCAGGAGCTATGGCTACACCTTC. Protein product: CASSDPRSYGYTF.

The V gene is TRBV7-2, the J gene TRBJ2-2; weak D call: TRBD1 (5 bases). V was shortened by 1 base and J by 3 bases, with 15 bases between the two germline ends. Germline lookup yields CDR1 SGHTA and CDR2 FQGNSA. The CDR3 is made up of 17 amino acids. The CDR3 here is CASSLVGQGWYTGELFF. In DNA form, the CDR3 reads TGTGCCAGCAGCTTAGTGGGGCAGGGTTGGTACACCGGGGAGCTGTTTTTT.

This clonotype has a count of ten or more. V usage is TRBV11-1 and J usage is TRBJ1-4; D gene uncertain. The V gene lost 5 bases and the J gene lost 2 bases, with 15 bases spanning the gap. Germline V gene lookup returns CDR1 SGHAT and CDR2 FQDESV (reference sequence). The CDR3 totals 16 residues. CDR3 in amino acids: CASSGVGLSTNEKLFF. CDR3 in DNA: TGTGCCAGCAGCGGAGTGGGGTTGTCGACTAATGAAAAACTGTTTTTT.

Remarks on this clonotype: The junction departs from the called germline gene at one end, perhaps through a read error. V usage is TRBV6-1 and J usage is TRBJ1-5; D is unclear. The CDR3 spans 14 residues. Germline assignment: CDR1 MNHNS and CDR2 SASEGT. CDR3 in amino acids: CASREGSINQPQHF. DNA for the CDR3: TGTGCCAGCAGGGAAGGATCCATCAATCAGCCCCAGCATTTT.

The J gene is TRBJ2-2, the V gene TRBV5-5; 11 bases match TRBD2. The CDR3 has 16 amino acids. Germline V gene data show CDR1 as SGHKS and CDR2 as YYEKEE (reference sequence). Losses at the gene ends were 4 bases for V and 6 bases for J; bases not matched to a gene: 8. The CDR3 sequence is CASSGSGGAGAGELFF. The CDR3, as DNA: TGTGCCAGCAGCGGTAGCGGGGGGGCAGGGGCCGGGGAGCTGTTTTTT.

Worth noting for this clonotype: The CDR3 ends on some other residue instead of the conserved phenylalanine or tryptophan, so this is likely a read error. The DNA is left out, because the CDR3 cannot be placed on it with certainty; the CDR3 is given as TCRdb lists it. J is TRBJ2-3 and V is TRBV11-2. The CDR3 extends over 11 residues, inclusive of both ends. CDR1 SGHAT and CDR2 FQNNGV come from the germline V gene. The CDR3 loop reads CASSFSYEQYL.

This clonotype has ten or more counts. V gene TRBV30 combines with J gene TRBJ1-2; D remains ambiguous. Germline lookup yields CDR1 GTSNPN and CDR2 SVGIG (reference sequence). The CDR3 sequence is 13 residues long. Trimming pared 2 bases from V and 8 bases from J, leaving 15 bases between. In DNA form, the CDR3 reads TGTGCCTGGAGTCGAGGGATCCTGCGGGGCTACACCTTC. It is translated as CAWSRGILRGYTF.

The V call is TRBV7-9, the J call TRBJ2-7; D is perhaps TRBD1 (7 bases). There are 17 residues in the CDR3. V was pared by 2 bases and J by 5 bases, with 22 bases between. Looked up from germline, CDR1 is SEHNR and CDR2 is FQNEAQ (reference sequence). The CDR3 here is CASSLWQTSEGADEQYF. In DNA, the CDR3 is TGTGCCAGCAGCTTATGGCAGACTAGTGAGGGGGCGGACGAGCAGTACTTC.

This chain joins TRBV28 and TRBJ2-2; no clear D. CDR1 MDHEN and CDR2 SYDVKM come from the germline V gene. The CDR3 spans 15 residues. V lost 5 bases and J 2 bases, leaving 12 bases between the germline ends. CDR3 in DNA: TGTGCCAGCAGTCCCCCATGGGATAACACCGGGGAGCTGTTTTTT. Its protein product is CASSPPWDNTGELFF.

The sample holds a few counts of this clonotype. V is TRBV24-1 and J is TRBJ2-2; 12 bases agree with TRBD1. The CDR3 runs to 20 residues. Germline V gene lookup returns CDR1 KGHDR and CDR2 SFDVKD. The junction had 16 bases not matched to a gene; V was cut back by 6 bases and J by 3 bases. The DNA of the CDR3 is TGTGCCACCAGTTCAGCCTCCGGGACAGGGGGCCCCCGGGACACCGGGGAGCTGTTTTTT. Its protein product is CATSSASGTGGPRDTGELFF.

This clonotype was found many times. The V gene is TRBV27, the J gene TRBJ2-2; 11 bases match TRBD2. Trimming removed 5 bases from V and 5 bases from J; junction bases left unmatched: 13. The CDR3 loop spans 18 amino acids. Germline V gives CDR1 MNHEY, CDR2 SMNVEV (reference sequence). CDR3 amino acids: CASSPQTLAGVGTGELFF. The CDR3 DNA is TGTGCCAGCAGTCCACAGACACTAGCGGGAGTAGGAACCGGGGAGCTGTTTTTT.

This clonotype was seen a handful of times. The rearrangement joins TRBV9 to TRBJ1-3, with TRBD1 matching over 7 bases. Germline V gene lookup returns CDR1 SGDLS and CDR2 YYNGEE. CDR3 length: 15 amino acids. The J segment lost 2 bases and the V segment lost 3 bases, leaving 5 bases of the junction unmatched. CDR3 nucleotides: TGTGCCAGCAGCGGCCCTACAGGGGCTGGAAACACCATATATTTT. Translated, it gives CASSGPTGAGNTIYF.

This clonotype was seen more than once but under ten times. This chain joins TRBV5-1 and TRBJ2-1, with 8 bases fitting TRBD1. Germline V gene data show CDR1 as SGHRS and CDR2 as YFSETQ. V trimming: 3 bases; J trimming: 8 bases; junction bases outside the gene matches: 10. This CDR3 comprises 15 residues. Written as DNA, the CDR3 is TGCGCCAGCAGCTCCCAACTGACAGGGGTGGATGAGCAGTTCTTC. Amino acid sequence: CASSSQLTGVDEQFF. Based on the CDR3 plus reference TRBV5-1 and TRBJ2-1, the full variable domain is KAGVTQTPRYLIKTRGQQVTLSCSPISGHRSVSWYQQTPGQGLQFLFEYFSETQRNKGNFPGRFSGRQFSNSRSEMNVSTLELGDSALYLCASSSQLTGVDEQFFGPGTRLTVL.

This clonotype was seen at least ten times. The chain has TRBV5-6 and TRBJ2-1, with TRBD2 identical over 8 bases. The CDR3 loop spans 15 amino acids. Germline CDR1 SGHDT, CDR2 YYEEEE. Germline trimming cut 6 bases from V and 6 bases from J; bases unmatched to any gene: 11. The CDR3 sequence is CASTRSPGTSNEQFF. The CDR3, as DNA: TGTGCCAGCACGCGTTCCCCCGGGACTAGCAATGAGCAGTTCTTC.

DNA for the CDR3: TGTGCCAGTAGTATTGACGCTTACGGGGGCAGGGATGAGCAGTTCTTC. Encoded protein: CASSIDAYGGRDEQFF. The rearrangement joins TRBV19 to TRBJ2-1; D may correspond to TRBD1 or TRBD2 (6 bases each). V was cut by 3 bases and J by 8 bases, with 20 bases left in between. There are 16 residues in the CDR3. CDR1 LNHDA and CDR2 SQIVND come from the germline V gene (reference sequence).

This clonotype was picked up many times. The DNA for the CDR3 is TGTGCCAGCAGTTTGTTCGCAGGGTATGGTCAGCCCCAGCATTTT. It yields the protein CASSLFAGYGQPQHF. The V and J genes are TRBV28 and TRBJ1-5; TRBD1 might be the D (5 bases). Germline lookup yields CDR1 MDHEN and CDR2 SYDVKM. The V end lost 3 bases, the J end lost 6 bases, and 15 bases lay between the germline ends. The CDR3 is made up of 15 amino acids.

In its sample, this clonotype was seen a few times. This rearrangement joins TRBV20-1 to TRBJ2-5; D is possibly TRBD1 (5 bases). Germline-derived CDR1 and CDR2 are DFQATT and SNEGSKA (reference sequence). V lost 0 bases and J lost 5, with 10 bases in between. The length of the CDR3 is 13 residues. The chain's CDR3 is CSARDSGKETQYF. CDR3 in DNA: TGCAGTGCTAGAGACTCAGGGAAGGAGACCCAGTACTTC.

This clonotype came up a few times. The rearrangement links TRBV7-9 to TRBJ2-3, with 13 bases fitting TRBD2. CDR1 is SEHNR and CDR2 is FQNEAQ in the germline V gene (reference sequence). With 3 bases clipped from V and 0 bases from J, the junction kept 3 bases outside the gene matches. This CDR3 contains 17 residues. CDR3: CASSFRTSGGSTDTQYF. The DNA of the CDR3 is TGTGCCAGCAGCTTCCGGACTAGCGGGGGTAGCACAGATACGCAGTATTTT.

This clonotype was recorded a few times. This may be a read error, as it is one base from a much larger clone. V and J are TRBV20-1 and TRBJ2-5, with D tentatively TRBD1 or TRBD2 (6 bases each). Germline V CDR1 and CDR2: DFQATT, SNEGSKA (reference sequence). This CDR3 has 15 residues. Trimming took 2 bases from V and 11 from J, leaving 24 bases between them. The DNA of the CDR3 is TGCAGTGCTAGACCCGGGGGCACCAGCTACAATGAGCAGTACTTC. Its translation is CSARPGGTSYNEQYF.

The chain has TRBV5-1 and TRBJ1-2; TRBD1 agrees at 7 bases. CDR3 length: 15 amino acids. With V trimmed by 4 bases and J by 5 bases, 11 bases remained unmatched. Germline V lookup: CDR1 SGHRS, CDR2 YFSETQ. CDR3 sequence (DNA): TGCGCCAGCAGCGCAATTACCGGGACAGATTATGGCTACACCTTC. This codes for CASSAITGTDYGYTF. Complete variable domain (other parts from reference TRBV5-1 and TRBJ1-2): KAGVTQTPRYLIKTRGQQVTLSCSPISGHRSVSWYQQTPGQGLQFLFEYFSETQRNKGNFPGRFSGRQFSNSRSEMNVSTLELGDSALYLCASSAITGTDYGYTFGSGTRLTVV.

The chain carries TRBV30 and TRBJ2-1; 7 bases map to TRBD1. V lost 0 bases and J lost 7; bases outside the gene matches: 9. The CDR3 sequence is 15 residues long. CDR1 GTSNPN and CDR2 SVGIG come from the germline V gene (reference sequence). In DNA form, the CDR3 reads TGTGCCTGGAGTGTGGGCAGGGGGTCCTGGAATGAGCAGTTCTTC. This gives the protein CAWSVGRGSWNEQFF.

The chain employs TRBV12-3 or TRBV12-4 and TRBJ1-5; tentative D call: TRBD1 (5 bases). V lost 3 bases, J lost 7 bases, and 19 bases lay in between. CDR3 length equals 16 residues. The CDR3 region is CASSFYGTQLGQPQHF. In nucleotides, the CDR3 is TGTGCCAGCAGTTTTTACGGGACCCAATTAGGCCAGCCCCAGCATTTT.